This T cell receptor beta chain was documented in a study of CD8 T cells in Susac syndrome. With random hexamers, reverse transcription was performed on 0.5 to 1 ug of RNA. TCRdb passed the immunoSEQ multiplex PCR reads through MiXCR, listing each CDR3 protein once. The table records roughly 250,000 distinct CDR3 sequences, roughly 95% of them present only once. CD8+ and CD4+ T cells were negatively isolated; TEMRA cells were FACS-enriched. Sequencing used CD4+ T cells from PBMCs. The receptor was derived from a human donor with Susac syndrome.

CDR3 residues: CASASGEGRAFF. In nucleotides, the CDR3 is TGTGCCAGCGCCAGCGGGGAAGGGAGGGCTTTCTTT. The V call is TRBV6-6, the J call TRBJ1-1, with D uncertain. The CDR3 runs to 12 residues. V lost 8 bases and J 11 bases, leaving 18 bases between the germline ends. Germline CDR1 MNHNY, CDR2 SVGAGI (reference sequence).